The sequence of this T cell receptor beta chain was determined in a study of T cells after posttransplantation cyclophosphamide. Germline CDR1 and CDR2: KGHSH and LQKENI. The V end lost 3 bases, the J end lost 2 bases, and 3 bases lay between the germline ends. The CDR3 is 12 residues long. Busulfan-fludarabine conditioning, marrow transplant, and cyclophosphamide on days +3 and +4 were administered. Assay used: immunoSEQ multiplex PCR; TCRdb lists only in-frame clones, some missing. The table includes more than 4,500 clones, 60% to 80% detected once. The chain carries TRBV18 and TRBJ2-3; D is undetermined. The receptor's source is a male patient aged 60-70 years who received an allogeneic stem cell transplant from an unrelated donor, was CMV-positive, and had no GVHD. A share of the T cells may be of graft donor origin. The starting material was PBMCs, obtained after allogeneic stem cell transplant with posttransplant cyclophosphamide. CDR3 in amino acids: CASSPYTDTQYF. CDR3 nucleotide sequence: TGTGCCAGCTCACCGTACACAGATACGCAGTATTTT.